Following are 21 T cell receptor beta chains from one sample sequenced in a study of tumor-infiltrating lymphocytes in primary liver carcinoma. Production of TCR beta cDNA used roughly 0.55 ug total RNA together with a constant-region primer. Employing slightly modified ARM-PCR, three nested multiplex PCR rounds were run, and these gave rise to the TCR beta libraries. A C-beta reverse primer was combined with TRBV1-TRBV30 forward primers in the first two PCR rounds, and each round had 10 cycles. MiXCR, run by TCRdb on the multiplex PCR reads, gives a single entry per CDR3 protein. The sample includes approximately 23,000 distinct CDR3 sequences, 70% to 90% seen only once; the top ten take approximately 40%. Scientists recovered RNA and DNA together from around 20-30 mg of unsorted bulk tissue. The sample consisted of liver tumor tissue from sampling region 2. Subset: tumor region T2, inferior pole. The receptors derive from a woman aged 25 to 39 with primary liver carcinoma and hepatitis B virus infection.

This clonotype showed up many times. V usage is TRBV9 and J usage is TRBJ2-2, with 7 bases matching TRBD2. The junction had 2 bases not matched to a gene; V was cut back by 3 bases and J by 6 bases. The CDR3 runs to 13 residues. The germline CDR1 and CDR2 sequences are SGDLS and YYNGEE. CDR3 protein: CASSAGGAGELFF. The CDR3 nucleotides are TGTGCCAGCAGCGCGGGAGGAGCCGGGGAGCTGTTTTTT.

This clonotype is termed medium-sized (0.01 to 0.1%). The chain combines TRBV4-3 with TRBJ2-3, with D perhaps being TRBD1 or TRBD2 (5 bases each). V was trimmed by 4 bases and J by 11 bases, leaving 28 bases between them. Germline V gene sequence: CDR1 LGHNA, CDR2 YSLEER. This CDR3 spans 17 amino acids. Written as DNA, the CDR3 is TGCGCCAGCAGCCGCCGCATAGGGGACCCCCCCTCGGGGAGGCAGTATTTT. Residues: CASSRRIGDPPSGRQYF.

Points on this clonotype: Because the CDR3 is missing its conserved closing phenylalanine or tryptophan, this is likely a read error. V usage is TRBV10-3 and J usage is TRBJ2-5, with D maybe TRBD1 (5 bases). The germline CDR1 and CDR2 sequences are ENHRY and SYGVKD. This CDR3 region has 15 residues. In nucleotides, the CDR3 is TGTGCCATCAGTAAGTCGGCTACCAGACAGGAGACCCAGTACCTC. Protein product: CAISKSATRQETQYL.

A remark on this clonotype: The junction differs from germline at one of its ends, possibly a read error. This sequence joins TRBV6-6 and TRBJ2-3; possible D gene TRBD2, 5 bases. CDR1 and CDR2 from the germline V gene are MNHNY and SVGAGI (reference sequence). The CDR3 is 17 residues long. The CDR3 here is CVSSYQTGLRRIDTQYF. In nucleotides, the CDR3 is TGTGTCAGCAGTTACCAGACCGGACTTCGACGCATAGATACGCAGTATTTT.

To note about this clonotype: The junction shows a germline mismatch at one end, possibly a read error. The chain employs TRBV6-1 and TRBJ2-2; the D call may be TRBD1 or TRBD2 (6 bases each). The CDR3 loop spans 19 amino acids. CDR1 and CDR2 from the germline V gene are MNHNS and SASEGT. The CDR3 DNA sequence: TGTGCCGGCAGTGAAACACTTCCCGGGGGCGCCGCGAACACCGGGGAACTGTTTTTT. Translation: CAGSETLPGGAANTGELFF.

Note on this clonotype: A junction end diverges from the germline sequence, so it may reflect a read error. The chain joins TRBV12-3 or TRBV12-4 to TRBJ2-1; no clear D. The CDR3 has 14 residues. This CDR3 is CASSSLHGSNVQFF. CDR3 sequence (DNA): TGTGCCAGCAGTTCACTCCATGGAAGCAATGTGCAGTTCTTC.

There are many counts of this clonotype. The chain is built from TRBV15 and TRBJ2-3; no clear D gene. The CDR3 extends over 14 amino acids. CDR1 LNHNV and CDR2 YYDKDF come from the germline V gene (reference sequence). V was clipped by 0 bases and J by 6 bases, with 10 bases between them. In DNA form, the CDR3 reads TGTGCCACCAGCAGAGATGGGATTGGGGATACGCAGTATTTT. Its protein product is CATSRDGIGDTQYF.

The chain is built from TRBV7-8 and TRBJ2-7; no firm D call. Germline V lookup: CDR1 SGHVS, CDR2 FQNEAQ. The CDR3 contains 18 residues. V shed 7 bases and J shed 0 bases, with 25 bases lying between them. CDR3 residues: CASNSGHGRTMSSYEQYF. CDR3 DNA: TGTGCCAGCAACTCTGGTCACGGTCGTACTATGAGCTCCTACGAGCAGTACTTC.

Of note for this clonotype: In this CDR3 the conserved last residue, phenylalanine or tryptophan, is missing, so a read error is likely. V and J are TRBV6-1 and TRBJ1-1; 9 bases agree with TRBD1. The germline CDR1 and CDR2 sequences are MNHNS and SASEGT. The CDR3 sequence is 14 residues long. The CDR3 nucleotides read TGTACCATCAGTGTTGACAGGGGGTACACTGAAGCTTTCTGT. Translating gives CTISVDRGYTEAFC.

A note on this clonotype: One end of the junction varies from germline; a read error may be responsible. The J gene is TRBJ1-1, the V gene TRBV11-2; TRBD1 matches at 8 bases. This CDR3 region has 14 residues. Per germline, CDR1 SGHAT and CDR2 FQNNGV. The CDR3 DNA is TGTGCCAGAAGACATACAGGGGGGAGGGCTGAAGCTTTCTTC. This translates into CARRHTGGRAEAFF.

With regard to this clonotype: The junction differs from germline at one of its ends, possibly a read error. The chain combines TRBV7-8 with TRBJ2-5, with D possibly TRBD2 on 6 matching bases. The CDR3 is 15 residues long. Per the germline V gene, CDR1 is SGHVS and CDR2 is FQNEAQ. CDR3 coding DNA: TGTACCAACAGCTTATCCCGAAGGACACGGGAGACCCAGTACTTT. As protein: CTNSLSRRTRETQYF.

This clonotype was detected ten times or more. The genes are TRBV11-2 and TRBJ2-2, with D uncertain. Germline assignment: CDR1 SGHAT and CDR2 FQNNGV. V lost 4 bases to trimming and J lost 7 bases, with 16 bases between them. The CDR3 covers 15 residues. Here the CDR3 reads CASSSLRSGIGELFF. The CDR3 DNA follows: TGTGCCAGCAGCTCGCTACGGTCAGGCATCGGGGAGCTGTTTTTT.

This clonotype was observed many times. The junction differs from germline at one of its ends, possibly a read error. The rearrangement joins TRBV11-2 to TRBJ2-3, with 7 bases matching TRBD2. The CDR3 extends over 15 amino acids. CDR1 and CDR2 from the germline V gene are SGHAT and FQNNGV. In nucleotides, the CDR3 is TGTGCCAGCAGCTTCGGACTAGGACGCACAGATACGCGGTATTTT. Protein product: CASSFGLGRTDTRYF.

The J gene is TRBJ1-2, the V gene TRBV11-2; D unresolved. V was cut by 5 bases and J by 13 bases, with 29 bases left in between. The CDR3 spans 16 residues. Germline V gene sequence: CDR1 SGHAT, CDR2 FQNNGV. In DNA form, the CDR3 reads TGTGCCAGCAGCCCACGATGCGGGGATTGGAGCTGCGGCCGCACCTTC. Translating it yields CASSPRCGDWSCGRTF. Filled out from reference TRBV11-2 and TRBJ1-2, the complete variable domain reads EAGVAQSPRYKIIEKRQSVAFWCNPISGHATLYWYQQILGQGPKLLIQFQNNGVVDDSQLPKDRFSAERLKGVDSTLKIQPAKLEDSAVYLCASSPRCGDWSCGRTFGSGTRLTVV.

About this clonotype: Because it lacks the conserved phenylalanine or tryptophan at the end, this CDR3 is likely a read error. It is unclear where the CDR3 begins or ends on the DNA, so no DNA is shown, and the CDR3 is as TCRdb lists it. This CDR3 reads CDSSFGLGRTDTRYY. The rearrangement joins TRBV11-2 to TRBJ2-3; the table's D call, TRBD2, was not checked against the DNA. The CDR3 has 15 amino acids, counting both end residues. The V gene's germline CDR1 is SGHAT and CDR2 FQNNGV.

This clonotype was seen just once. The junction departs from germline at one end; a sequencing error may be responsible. DNA for the CDR3: TGCAGCGTTGAAGATGAGTACTGCTCCTACGAGCAGCACTTC. It yields the protein CSVEDEYCSYEQHF. V is TRBV29-1 and J is TRBJ2-7; D gene ambiguous. This CDR3 region has 14 residues. Germline lookup yields CDR1 SQVTM and CDR2 ANQGSEA.

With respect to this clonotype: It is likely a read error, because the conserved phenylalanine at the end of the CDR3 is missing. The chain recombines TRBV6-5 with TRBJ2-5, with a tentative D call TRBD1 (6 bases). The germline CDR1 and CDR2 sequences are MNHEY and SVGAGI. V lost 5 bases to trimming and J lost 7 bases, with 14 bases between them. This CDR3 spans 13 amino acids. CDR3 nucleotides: TGTGCCAGCAGTACCGACAGGAGGCTGACCCAGTACTAT. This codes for CASSTDRRLTQYY.

The CDR3 loop reads CASSLSGTNGLEQFF. The CDR3 coding sequence is TGTGCCAGCAGCCTGTCTGGTACTAATGGACTTGAGCAGTTCTTC. The chain couples TRBV12-3 or TRBV12-4 to TRBJ2-1; TRBD2 might be the D (5 bases). The CDR3 extends over 15 amino acids. Trimming cost V 6 bases and J 9 bases, with 21 bases left between them.

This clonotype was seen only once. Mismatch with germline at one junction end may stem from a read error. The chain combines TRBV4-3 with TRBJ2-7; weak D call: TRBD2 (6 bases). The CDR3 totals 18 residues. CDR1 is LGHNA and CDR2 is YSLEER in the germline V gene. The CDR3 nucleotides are TGCGTCAGCAGCCAAGCTGTGACGGGGGATCACATTAGCTACGAGAAGTACTTC. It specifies CVSSQAVTGDHISYEKYF.

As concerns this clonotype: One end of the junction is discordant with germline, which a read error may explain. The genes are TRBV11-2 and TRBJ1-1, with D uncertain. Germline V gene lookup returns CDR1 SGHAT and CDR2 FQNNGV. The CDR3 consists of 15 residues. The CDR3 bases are TGTGTCAGCAGCTTAAAAAGAGGGAGGTTATATGAGGCTTTCTTT. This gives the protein CVSSLKRGRLYEAFF. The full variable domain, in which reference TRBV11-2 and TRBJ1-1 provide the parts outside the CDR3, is EAGVAQSPRYKIIEKRQSVAFWCNPISGHATLYWYQQILGQGPKLLIQFQNNGVVDDSQLPKDRFSAERLKGVDSTLKIQPAKLEDSAVYLCVSSLKRGRLYEAFFGQGTRLTVV.

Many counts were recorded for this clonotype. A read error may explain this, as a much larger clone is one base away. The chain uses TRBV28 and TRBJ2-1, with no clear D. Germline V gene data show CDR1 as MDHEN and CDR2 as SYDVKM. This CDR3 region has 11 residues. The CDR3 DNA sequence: TGTGCCAGCAGTTCCTACAATGCGCAGTTCTTC. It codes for CASSSYNAQFF. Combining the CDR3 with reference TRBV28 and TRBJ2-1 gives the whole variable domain DVKVTQSSRYLVKRTGEKVFLECVQDMDHENMFWYRQDPGLGLRLIYFSYDVKMKEKGDIPEGYSVSREKKERFSLILESASTNQTSMYLCASSSYNAQFFGPGTRLTVL.